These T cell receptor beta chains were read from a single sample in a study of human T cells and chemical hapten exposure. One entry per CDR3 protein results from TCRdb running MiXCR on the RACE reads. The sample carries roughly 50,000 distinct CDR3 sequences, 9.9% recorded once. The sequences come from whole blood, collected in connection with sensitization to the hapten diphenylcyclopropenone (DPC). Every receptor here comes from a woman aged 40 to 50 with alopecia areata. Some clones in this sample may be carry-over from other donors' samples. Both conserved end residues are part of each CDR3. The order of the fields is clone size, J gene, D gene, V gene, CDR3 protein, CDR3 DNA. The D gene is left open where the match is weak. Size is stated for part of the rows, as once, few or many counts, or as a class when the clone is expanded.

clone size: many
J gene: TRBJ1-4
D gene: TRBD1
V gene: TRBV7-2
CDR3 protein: CASSSQGAWEKLFF
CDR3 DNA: TGTGCCAGCAGCTCACAGGGGGCTTGGGAAAAACTGTTTTTT

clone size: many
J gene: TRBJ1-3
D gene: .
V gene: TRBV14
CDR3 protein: CASSQEGRISGNTIYF
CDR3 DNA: TGTGCCAGCAGCCAAGAGGGACGGATCTCTGGAAACACCATATATTTT

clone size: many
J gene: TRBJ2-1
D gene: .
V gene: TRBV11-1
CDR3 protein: CASSHTNHEQFF
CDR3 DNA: TGTGCCAGCAGCCACACAAACCATGAGCAGTTCTTC

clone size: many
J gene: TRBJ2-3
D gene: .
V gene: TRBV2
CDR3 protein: CASVRSGTTDTQYF
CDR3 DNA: TGTGCCAGCGTTCGATCCGGGACAACAGATACGCAGTATTTT

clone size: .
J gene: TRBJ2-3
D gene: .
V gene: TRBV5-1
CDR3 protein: CASSFRAPSTDTQYF
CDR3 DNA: TGCGCCAGCAGCTTCCGAGCTCCTAGCACAGATACGCAGTATTTT

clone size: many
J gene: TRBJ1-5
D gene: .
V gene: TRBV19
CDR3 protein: CASSSRGYSNQPQHF
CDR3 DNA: TGTGCCAGTAGTTCGAGGGGTTATAGCAATCAGCCCCAGCATTTT

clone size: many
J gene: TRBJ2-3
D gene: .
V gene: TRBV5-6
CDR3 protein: CASSSLAPGDTQYF
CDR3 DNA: TGTGCCAGCAGCTCGCTAGCCCCAGGAGATACGCAGTATTTT

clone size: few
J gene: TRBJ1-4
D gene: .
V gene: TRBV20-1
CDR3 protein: CSAFDGGNEKLFF
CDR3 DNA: TGCAGTGCTTTTGACGGGGGTAATGAAAAACTGTTTTTT

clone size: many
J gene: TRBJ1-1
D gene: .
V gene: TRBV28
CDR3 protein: CASSTDSTEAFF
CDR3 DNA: TGTGCCAGCAGTACGGACAGTACTGAAGCTTTCTTT

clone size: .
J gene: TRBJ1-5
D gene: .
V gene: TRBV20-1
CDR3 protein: CSARDSSGQWVQPQHF
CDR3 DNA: TGCAGTGCTAGAGATTCCTCGGGACAATGGGTTCAGCCCCAGCATTTT

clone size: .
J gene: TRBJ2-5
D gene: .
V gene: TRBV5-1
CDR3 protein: CASSNEKIAGVAETQYF
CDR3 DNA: TGCGCCAGCAGCAACGAAAAAATAGCAGGGGTGGCAGAGACCCAGTACTTC

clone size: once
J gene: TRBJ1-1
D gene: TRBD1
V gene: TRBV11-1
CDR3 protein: CASSYRDRNTEAFF
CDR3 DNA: TGTGCCAGCAGTTACCGGGACAGAAACACTGAAGCTTTCTTT

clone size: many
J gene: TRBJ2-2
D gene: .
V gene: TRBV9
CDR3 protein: CASSVGTTTITGELFF
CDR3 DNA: TGTGCCAGCAGCGTAGGGACAACCACGATCACCGGGGAGCTGTTTTTT

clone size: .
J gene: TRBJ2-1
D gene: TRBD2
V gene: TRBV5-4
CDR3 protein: CTSSLKGLAGADEQFF
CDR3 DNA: TGTACCAGCAGCTTGAAGGGACTAGCGGGGGCGGATGAGCAGTTCTTC

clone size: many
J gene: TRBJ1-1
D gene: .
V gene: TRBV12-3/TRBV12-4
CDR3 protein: CASSGGTYTEAFF
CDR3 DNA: TGTGCCAGCAGTGGGGGGACCTACACTGAAGCTTTCTTT

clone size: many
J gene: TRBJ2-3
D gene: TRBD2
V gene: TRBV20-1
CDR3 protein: CSARGASGVDTQYF
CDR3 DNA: TGCAGTGCTAGAGGGGCTAGCGGGGTTGATACGCAGTATTTT

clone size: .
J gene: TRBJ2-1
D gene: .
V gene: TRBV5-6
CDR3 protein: CASSLVVDEQFF
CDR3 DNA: TGTGCCAGCAGCTTAGTTGTCGATGAGCAGTTCTTC

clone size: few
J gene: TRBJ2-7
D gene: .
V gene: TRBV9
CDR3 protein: CASSVGATSPYEQYF
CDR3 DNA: TGTGCCAGCAGCGTTGGGGCTACCTCTCCCTACGAGCAGTACTTC

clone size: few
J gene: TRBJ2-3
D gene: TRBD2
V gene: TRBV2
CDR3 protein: CASIRTSGQTQYF
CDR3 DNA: TGTGCCAGCATAAGGACTAGCGGACAAACGCAGTATTTT

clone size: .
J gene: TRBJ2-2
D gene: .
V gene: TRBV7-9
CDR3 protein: CASSLTVTGELFF
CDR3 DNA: TGTGCCAGCAGCTTAACAGTCACCGGGGAGCTGTTTTTT

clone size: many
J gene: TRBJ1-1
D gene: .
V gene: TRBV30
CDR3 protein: CAWSTGIEAFF
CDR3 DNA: TGTGCCTGGAGTACTGGGATTGAAGCTTTCTTT

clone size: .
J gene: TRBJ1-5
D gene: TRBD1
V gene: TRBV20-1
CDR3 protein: CSARGQGASQPQHF
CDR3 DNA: TGCAGTGCCAGAGGACAGGGGGCGAGTCAGCCCCAGCATTTT

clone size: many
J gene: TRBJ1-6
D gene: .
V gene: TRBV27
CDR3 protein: CASSPAPFSSGNSPLHF
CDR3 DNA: TGTGCCAGCAGTCCAGCTCCCTTCTCAAGCGGGAATTCACCCCTCCACTTT

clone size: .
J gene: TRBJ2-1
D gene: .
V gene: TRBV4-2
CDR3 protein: CASSQDSGGRVNEQFF
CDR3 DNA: TGTGCCAGCAGCCAAGATTCCGGGGGCCGGGTCAATGAGCAGTTCTTC

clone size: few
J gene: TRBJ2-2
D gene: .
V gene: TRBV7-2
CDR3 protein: CASSPNRGGGTGELFF
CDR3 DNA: TGTGCCAGCAGCCCAAACAGGGGCGGGGGCACCGGGGAGCTGTTTTTT

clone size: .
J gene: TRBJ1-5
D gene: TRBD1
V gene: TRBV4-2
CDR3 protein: CASSHRGGPQHF
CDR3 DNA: TGTGCCAGCAGTCACAGGGGAGGACCCCAGCATTTT

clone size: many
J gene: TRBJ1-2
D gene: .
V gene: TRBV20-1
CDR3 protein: CSARTLQERYGYTF
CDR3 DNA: TGCAGTGCTCGAACCTTACAGGAACGATATGGCTACACCTTC

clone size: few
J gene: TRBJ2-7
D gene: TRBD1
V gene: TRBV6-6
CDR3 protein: CASSYSTGTGWQYF
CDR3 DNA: TGTGCCAGCAGTTACTCGACAGGGACAGGGTGGCAGTACTTC

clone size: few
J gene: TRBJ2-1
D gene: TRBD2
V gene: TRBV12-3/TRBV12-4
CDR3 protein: CATGGAADNEQFF
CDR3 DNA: TGTGCCACCGGGGGGGCCGCAGACAATGAGCAGTTCTTC

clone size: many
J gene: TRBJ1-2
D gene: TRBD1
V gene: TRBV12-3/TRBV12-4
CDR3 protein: CASRRTGEAYGYTF
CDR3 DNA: TGTGCCAGCAGAAGGACAGGGGAGGCCTATGGCTACACCTTC

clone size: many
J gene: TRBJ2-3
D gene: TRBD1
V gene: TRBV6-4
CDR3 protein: CASSPGQGATDTQYF
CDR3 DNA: TGTGCCAGCAGCCCGGGACAGGGGGCCACAGATACGCAGTATTTT

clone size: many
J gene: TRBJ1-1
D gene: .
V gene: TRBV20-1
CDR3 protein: CSARRANTEAFF
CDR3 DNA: TGCAGTGCAAGACGAGCGAACACTGAAGCTTTCTTT

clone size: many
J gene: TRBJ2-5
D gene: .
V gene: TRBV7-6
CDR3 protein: CASSPTILATQYF
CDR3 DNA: TGTGCCAGCAGCCCCACGATACTAGCTACCCAGTACTTC

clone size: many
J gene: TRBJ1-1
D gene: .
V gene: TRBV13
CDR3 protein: CASSPGGRDAFF
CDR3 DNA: TGTGCCAGCAGTCCTGGGGGCAGGGACGCTTTCTTT

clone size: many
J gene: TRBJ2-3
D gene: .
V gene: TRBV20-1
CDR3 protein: CSAPVRGSTDTQYF
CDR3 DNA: TGCAGTGCCCCGGTACGGGGTAGCACAGATACGCAGTATTTT

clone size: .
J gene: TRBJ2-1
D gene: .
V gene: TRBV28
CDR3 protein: CASSFSDEQFF
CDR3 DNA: TGTGCCAGCAGTTTTTCCGATGAGCAGTTCTTC

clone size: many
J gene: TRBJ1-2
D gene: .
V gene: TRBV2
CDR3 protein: CASSSVRGAMGYTF
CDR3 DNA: TGTGCCAGCAGTAGTGTAAGGGGGGCAATGGGCTACACCTTC

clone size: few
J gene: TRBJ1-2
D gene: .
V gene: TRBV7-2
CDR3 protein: CASGPGPPSYGYTF
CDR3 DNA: TGTGCCAGCGGACCCGGCCCTCCGAGCTATGGCTACACCTTC

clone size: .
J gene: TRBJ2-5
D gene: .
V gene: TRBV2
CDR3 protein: CASSAGQGPRETQYF
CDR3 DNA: TGTGCCAGCAGTGCGGGTCAGGGACCAAGGGAGACCCAGTACTTC

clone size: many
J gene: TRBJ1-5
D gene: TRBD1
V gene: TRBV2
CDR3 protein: CASSVERDRTNQPQHF
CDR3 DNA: TGTGCCAGCAGTGTGGAACGGGACAGGACGAATCAGCCCCAGCATTTT